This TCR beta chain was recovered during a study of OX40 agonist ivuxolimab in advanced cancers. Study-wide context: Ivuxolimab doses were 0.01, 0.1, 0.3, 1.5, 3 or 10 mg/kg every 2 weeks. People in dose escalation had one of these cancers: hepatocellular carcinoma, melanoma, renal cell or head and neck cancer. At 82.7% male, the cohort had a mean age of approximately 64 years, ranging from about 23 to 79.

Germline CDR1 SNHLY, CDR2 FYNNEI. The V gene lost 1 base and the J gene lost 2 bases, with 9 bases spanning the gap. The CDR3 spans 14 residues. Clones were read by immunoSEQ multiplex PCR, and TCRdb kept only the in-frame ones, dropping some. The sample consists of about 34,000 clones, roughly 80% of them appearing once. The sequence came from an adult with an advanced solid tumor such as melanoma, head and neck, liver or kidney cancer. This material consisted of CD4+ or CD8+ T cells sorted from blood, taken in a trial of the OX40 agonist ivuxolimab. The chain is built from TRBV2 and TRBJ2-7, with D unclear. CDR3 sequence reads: CASSEVFRTYEQYF. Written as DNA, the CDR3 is TGTGCCAGCAGTGAAGTGTTCAGGACCTACGAGCAGTACTTC.